This T cell receptor (beta chain) was identified during a study of blood T cell repertoires in COVID-19. Study context: Donors in the United States, Italy and Spain gave samples during acute or convalescent COVID-19. T cells, B-cell-depleted T cells, or PBMCs provided the cDNA or gDNA that served as material.

Original analysis: Amplification of reference gene primers was used by the study to estimate nucleated cell counts. Some clones are missing from TCRdb's copy, which holds only in-frame ones; the method was immunoSEQ multiplex PCR. The D gene and trimming were derived from the DNA, and the V and J assignments and clone size from that table. The sample has tens of thousands of clones, more than 70% seen once. Germline CDR1 and CDR2: SEHNR and FQNEAQ (reference sequence). The length of the CDR3 is 13 residues. Trimming left V 4 bases short and J 9 bases short, with 13 bases between. The chain links TRBV7-9 to TRBJ2-1; D may be TRBD1 (6 bases). The source material was peripheral blood. This sequence originates from a man aged 45-60 years with active COVID-19. The CDR3 DNA sequence: TGTGCCAGCAGCTGGGGACACGCGGGTGAGCAGTTCTTC. Encoded protein: CASSWGHAGEQFF.